These T cell receptor beta chains were read from a single sample in a study of T cell clones after liver transplantation. Repertoires were generated with immunoSEQ multiplex PCR, while TCRdb's copy carries only in-frame clones and drops some. The sample consists of some 110,000 clones, 75% to 95% of them appearing once. This specimen consisted of CD4+ T cells from blood, obtained 12 months after liver transplant. All receptors derive from a human patient who received a liver transplant. Among the T cells, some may be from the graft donor. Each CDR3 is given without its conserved first and last residue. Each record gives: V gene, J gene, clone size, CDR3 protein. Not every row has a clone size; where given, it reads once, few, many or a size class.

TRBV9,TRBJ2-1,-,ASSVTSALGNEQF
TRBV19,TRBJ2-7,-,ASSIASGSEQY
TRBV9,TRBJ2-1,-,ASSVGGRSSYNEQF
TRBV2,TRBJ2-3,-,ASSTWGADTQY
TRBV4-2,TRBJ2-3,-,ASSQSGLAGVVGTDTQY
TRBV11-2,TRBJ2-1,-,ASSLASGSAYNEQF
TRBV30,TRBJ2-6,-,ARDGASGANVLT
TRBV21-1,TRBJ2-7,-,ASSKGGQNYEQY
TRBV6-5,TRBJ1-5,-,ATRGSGGGQPQH
TRBV18,TRBJ1-2,-,ASSRTGLNYGYT
TRBV11-3,TRBJ2-3,-,ASSSSGRWSADTQY
TRBV7-9,TRBJ2-7,few,ASSLESYEQY
TRBV11-3,TRBJ2-7,once,ASSRTSGRAVSYEQY
TRBV11-3,TRBJ2-2,-,ASSWEMGTTATGELF
TRBV9,TRBJ1-4,-,ASSPRGGANEKLF
TRBV25-1,TRBJ1-1,-,ASSELRQGSTEAF